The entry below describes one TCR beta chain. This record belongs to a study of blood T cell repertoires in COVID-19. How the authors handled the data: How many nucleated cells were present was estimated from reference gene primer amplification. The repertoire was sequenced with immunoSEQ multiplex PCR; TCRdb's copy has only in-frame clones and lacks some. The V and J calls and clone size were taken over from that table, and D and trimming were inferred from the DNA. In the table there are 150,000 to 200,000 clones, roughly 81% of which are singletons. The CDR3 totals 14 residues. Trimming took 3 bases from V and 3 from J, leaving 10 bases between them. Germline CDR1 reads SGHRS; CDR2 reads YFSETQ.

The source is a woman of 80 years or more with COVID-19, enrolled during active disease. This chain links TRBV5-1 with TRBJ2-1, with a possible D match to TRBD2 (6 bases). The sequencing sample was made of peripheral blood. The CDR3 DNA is TGCGCCAGCAGCTCCCGGGACTTCTACAATGAGCAGTTCTTC. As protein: CASSSRDFYNEQFF. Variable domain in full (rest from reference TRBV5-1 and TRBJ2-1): KAGVTQTPRYLIKTRGQQVTLSCSPISGHRSVSWYQQTPGQGLQFLFEYFSETQRNKGNFPGRFSGRQFSNSRSEMNVSTLELGDSALYLCASSSRDFYNEQFFGPGTRLTVL.